The 2 T cell receptor beta chains given below trace back to one sample, sequenced in a study of cytomegalovirus exposure and HLA in healthy donors. Primers: 60 Vbeta forward and 13 Jbeta reverse. Only in-frame clones appear in the TCRdb table, and some are missing; sequencing was by immunoSEQ multiplex PCR. The data contain 180,000 or so clones, approximately 85% of them singletons. What was sequenced was PBMCs. The receptors shown here come from a young man in good health and CMV-seropositive.

This chain links TRBV5-3 with TRBJ2-7; 8 bases fit TRBD2. TRBV5-3 falls under the ORF class, with uncertain function. J was trimmed by 6 bases and V by 1 base; bases with no gene match: 9. This CDR3 is 15 amino acids long. The CDR3 loop is CARSLTERGRSEQYF. The CDR3 DNA sequence: TGTGCCAGAAGCTTGACGGAGCGGGGGAGGAGCGAGCAGTACTTC.

The V gene is TRBV6-1, the J gene TRBJ1-1, with D perhaps TRBD1 (6 bases). This CDR3 contains 15 residues. The ends were cut back, 3 bases at V and 5 bases at J, with 16 bases in the middle. The germline CDR1 and CDR2 sequences are MNHNS and SASEGT. The CDR3 DNA follows: TGTGCCAGCAGTGACCACGGGGGGGGCTTAACTGAAGCTTTCTTT. Its translation: CASSDHGGGLTEAFF.